This T cell receptor (beta chain) was found in a study of blood T cells in healthy people across ages. As for this clonotype: Its antigen remains unknown. A junction end diverges from the germline sequence, so it may reflect a read error.

A J-beta primer mix and a sample-barcoded 5' primer were used in a second PCR of about 7 to 12 cycles. TCRdb passed the 5' RACE reads through MiXCR, listing each CDR3 protein once. This sample has roughly 1.7 million distinct CDR3 sequences, with around 35% found just once. Study outcomes and limitations: Older age coincided with a roughly linear decline in TCR beta diversity per million T cells.

Sequenced: blood. This TCR came from a woman aged 30 to 39 in good health.

This chain's CDR3 is CASSLGRSSYNERFF. Written as DNA, the CDR3 is TGTGCCAGCAGTTTGGGACGTAGCTCCTACAATGAGCGGTTCTTC. The chain uses TRBV28 and TRBJ2-1; D is possibly TRBD1 or TRBD2 (5 bases each). Germline V gives CDR1 MDHEN, CDR2 SYDVKM. The CDR3 runs to 15 residues. The full variable domain, in which reference TRBV28 and TRBJ2-1 provide the parts outside the CDR3, is DVKVTQSSRYLVKRTGEKVFLECVQDMDHENMFWYRQDPGLGLRLIYFSYDVKMKEKGDIPEGYSVSREKKERFSLILESASTNQTSMYLCASSLGRSSYNERFFGPGTRLTVL.